The TCR beta chain described here comes from a study of blood T cell repertoires in COVID-19. Study-level background: Spain, Italy and the United States supplied samples that represented acute and convalescent COVID-19.

V dropped 5 bases and J dropped 7 bases, with 14 bases sitting between them. The germline V gene encodes CDR1 LNHDA and CDR2 SQIVND (reference sequence). The CDR3 loop spans 13 amino acids. Authors' methods: Quantification of nucleated cells was approximated via reference gene primer amplification. Sequencing used immunoSEQ multiplex PCR; TCRdb keeps in-frame clones, though not all of them. Clonal size and the V and J genes are those of that table, whereas D and trimming came from the DNA. The sample shows over 250,000 clones, 65% to 90% of them seen only once. The sequence was obtained from a human donor in a cohort sampled during active COVID-19. Material for sequencing was peripheral blood. The rearrangement uses TRBV19 and TRBJ1-1, with no clear D. CDR3 sequence reads: CASSPAGSFEAFF. The CDR3 DNA is TGTGCCAGTAGTCCCGCGGGGTCCTTTGAAGCTTTCTTT.